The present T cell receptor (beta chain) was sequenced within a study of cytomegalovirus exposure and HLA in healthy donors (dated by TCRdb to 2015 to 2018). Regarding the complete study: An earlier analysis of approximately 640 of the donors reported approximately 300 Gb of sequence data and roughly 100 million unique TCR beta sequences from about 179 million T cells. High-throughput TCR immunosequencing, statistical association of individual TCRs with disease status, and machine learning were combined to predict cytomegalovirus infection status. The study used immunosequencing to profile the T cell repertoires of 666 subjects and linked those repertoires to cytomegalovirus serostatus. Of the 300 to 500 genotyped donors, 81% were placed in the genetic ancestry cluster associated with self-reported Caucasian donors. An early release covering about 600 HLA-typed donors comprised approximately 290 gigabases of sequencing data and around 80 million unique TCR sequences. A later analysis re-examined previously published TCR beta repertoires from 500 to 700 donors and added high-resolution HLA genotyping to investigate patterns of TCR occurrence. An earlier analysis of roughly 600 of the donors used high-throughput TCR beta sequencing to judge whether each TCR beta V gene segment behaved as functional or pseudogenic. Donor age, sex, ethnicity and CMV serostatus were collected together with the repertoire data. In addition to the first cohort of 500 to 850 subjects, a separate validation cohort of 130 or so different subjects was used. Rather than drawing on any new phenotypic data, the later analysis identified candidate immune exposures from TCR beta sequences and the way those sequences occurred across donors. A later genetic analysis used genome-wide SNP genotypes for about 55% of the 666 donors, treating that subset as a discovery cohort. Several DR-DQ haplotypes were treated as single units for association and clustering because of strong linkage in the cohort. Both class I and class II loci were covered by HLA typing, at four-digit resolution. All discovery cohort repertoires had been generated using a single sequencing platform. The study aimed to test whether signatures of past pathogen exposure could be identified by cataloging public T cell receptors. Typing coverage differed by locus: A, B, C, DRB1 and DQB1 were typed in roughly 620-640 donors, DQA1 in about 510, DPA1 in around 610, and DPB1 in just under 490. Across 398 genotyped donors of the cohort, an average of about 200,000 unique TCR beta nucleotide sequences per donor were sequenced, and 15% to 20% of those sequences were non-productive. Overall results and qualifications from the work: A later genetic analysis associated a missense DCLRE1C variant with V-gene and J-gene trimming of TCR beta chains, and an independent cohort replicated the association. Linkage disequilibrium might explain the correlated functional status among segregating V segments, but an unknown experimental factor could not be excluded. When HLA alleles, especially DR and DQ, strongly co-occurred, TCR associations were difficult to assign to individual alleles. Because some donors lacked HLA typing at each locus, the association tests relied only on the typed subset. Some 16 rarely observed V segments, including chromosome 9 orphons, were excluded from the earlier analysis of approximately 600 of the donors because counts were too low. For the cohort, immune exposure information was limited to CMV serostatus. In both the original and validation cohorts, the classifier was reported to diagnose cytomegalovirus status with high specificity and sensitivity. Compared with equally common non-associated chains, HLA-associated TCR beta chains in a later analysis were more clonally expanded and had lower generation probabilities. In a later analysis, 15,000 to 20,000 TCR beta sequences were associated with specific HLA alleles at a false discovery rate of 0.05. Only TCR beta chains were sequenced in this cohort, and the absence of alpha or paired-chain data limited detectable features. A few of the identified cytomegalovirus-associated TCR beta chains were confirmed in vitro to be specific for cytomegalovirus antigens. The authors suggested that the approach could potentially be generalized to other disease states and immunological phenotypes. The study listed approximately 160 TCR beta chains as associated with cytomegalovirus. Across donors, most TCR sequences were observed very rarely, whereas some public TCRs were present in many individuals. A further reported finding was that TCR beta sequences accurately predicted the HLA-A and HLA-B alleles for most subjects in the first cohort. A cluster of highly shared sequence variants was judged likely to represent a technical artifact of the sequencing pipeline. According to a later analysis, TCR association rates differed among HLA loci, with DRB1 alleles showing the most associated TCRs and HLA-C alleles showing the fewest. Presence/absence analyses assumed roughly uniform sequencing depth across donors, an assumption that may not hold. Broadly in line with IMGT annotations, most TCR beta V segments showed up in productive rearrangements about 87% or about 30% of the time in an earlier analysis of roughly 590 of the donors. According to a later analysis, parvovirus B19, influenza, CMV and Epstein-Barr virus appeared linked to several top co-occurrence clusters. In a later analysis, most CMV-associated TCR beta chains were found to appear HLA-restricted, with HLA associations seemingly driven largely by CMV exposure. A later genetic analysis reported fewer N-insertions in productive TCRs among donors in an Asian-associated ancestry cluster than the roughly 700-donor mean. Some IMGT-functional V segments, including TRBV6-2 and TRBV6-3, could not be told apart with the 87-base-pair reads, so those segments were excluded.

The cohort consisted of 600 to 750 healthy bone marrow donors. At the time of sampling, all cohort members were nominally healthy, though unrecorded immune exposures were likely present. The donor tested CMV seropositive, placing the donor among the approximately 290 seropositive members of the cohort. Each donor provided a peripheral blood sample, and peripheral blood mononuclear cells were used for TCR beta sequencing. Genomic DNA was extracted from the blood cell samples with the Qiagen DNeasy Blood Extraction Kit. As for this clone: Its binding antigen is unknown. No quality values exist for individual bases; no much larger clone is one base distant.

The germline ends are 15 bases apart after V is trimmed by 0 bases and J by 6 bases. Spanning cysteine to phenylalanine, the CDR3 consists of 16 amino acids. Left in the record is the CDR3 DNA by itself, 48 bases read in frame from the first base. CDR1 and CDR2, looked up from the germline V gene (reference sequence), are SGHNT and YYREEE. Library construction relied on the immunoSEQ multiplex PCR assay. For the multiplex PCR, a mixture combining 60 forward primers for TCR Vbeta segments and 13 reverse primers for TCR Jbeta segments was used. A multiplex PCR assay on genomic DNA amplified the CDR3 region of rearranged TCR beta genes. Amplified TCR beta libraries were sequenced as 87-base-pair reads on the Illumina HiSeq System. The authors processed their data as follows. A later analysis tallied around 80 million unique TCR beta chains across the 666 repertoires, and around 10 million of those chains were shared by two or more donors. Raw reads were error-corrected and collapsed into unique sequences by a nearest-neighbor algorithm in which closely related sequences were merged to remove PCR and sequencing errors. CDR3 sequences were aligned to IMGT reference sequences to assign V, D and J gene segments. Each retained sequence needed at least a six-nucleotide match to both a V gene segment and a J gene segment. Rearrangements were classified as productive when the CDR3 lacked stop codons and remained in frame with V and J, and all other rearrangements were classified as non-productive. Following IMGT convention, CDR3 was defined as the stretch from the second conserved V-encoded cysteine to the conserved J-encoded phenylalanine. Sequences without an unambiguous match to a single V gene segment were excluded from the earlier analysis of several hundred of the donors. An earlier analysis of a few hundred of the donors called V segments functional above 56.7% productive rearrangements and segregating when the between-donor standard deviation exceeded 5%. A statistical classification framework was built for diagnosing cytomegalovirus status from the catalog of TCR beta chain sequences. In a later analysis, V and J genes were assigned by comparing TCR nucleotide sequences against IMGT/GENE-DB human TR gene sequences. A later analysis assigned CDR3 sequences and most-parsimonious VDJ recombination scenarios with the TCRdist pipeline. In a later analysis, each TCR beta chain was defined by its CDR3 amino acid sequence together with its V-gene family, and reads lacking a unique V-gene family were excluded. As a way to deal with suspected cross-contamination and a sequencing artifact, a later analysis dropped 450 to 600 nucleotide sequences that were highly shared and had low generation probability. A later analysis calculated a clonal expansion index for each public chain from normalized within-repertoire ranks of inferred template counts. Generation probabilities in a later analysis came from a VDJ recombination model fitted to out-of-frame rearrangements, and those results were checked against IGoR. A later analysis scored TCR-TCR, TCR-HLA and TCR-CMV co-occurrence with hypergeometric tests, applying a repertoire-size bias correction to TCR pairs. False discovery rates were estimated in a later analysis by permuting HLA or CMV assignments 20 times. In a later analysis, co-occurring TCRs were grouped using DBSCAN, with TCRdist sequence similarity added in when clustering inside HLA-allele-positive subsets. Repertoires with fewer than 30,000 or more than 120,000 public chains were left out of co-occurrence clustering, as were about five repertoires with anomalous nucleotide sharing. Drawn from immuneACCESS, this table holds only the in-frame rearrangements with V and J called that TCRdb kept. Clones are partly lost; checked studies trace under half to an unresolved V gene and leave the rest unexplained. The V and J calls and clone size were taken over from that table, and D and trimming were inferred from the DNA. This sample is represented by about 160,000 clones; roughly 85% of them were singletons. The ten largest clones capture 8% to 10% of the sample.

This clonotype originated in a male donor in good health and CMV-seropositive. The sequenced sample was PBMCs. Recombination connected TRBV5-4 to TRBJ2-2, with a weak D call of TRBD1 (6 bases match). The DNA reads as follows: TGTGCCAGCAGCTTGGAATCCAGGGGAAGGGCCGGGGAGCTGTTTTTT. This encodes CASSLESRGRAGELFF.